This TCR beta chain was recorded in a study of shared clonotypes between healthy human individuals. Profiling relied on immunoSEQ multiplex PCR, and the TCRdb table lists in-frame clones only, not all of them. Seen here are some 800,000 clones, over 90% observed once, and the top ten hold approximately 25%. As to this clone: Its antigen is undetermined.

The naive CD8 fraction comprised CD45RO-negative cells positively selected for CCR7 and excluded terminally differentiated effector memory CD45RA+ cells. Overall study findings and caveats: Investigators collected only blood, and repertoires in tissues likely differ. Compared with clonotypes that all four donors shared, non-shared clonotypes had lower generation probabilities.

V was trimmed by 6 bases and J by 2 bases, leaving 13 bases between them. This CDR3 spans 14 amino acids. Germline V lookup: CDR1 SEHNR, CDR2 FQNEAQ (reference sequence). The TCR comes from a young man in good health. Sequencing was done on a sample of naive CD8+ T cells sorted from blood. The chain uses TRBV7-9 and TRBJ1-2, with D tentatively TRBD1 (5 bases). The CDR3: CASRPIQENYGYTF. In DNA form, the CDR3 reads TGTGCCAGCAGACCAATACAGGAGAACTATGGCTACACCTTC.